Reported below is one T cell receptor (beta chain). Profiling relied on immunoSEQ multiplex PCR, and the TCRdb table lists in-frame clones only, not all of them. The table shows 300,000 to 450,000 clones, with around 87% occurring only once. The data derive from a study of blood T cell repertoires in COVID-19. Study as a whole: T cells, B-cell-depleted T cells, or PBMCs supplied cDNA or gDNA.

The CDR3 extends over 17 amino acids. Losses at the gene ends were 0 bases for V and 0 bases for J; bases not matched to a gene: 6. Looked up from germline, CDR1 is SGHDT and CDR2 is YYEEEE. The origin of this receptor is a human donor in a cohort sampled during active COVID-19. The V and J genes are TRBV5-6 and TRBJ2-1; 7 bases align to TRBD2. Source material: peripheral blood. The CDR3: CASSLVAGDLSYNEQFF. The DNA of the CDR3 is TGTGCCAGCAGCTTGGTGGCGGGGGACCTCTCCTACAATGAGCAGTTCTTC.